Presented here are 32 T cell receptor beta chains from one specimen sequenced in a study of T cell responses to AZD1222 COVID-19 vaccine. Assay: immunoSEQ multiplex PCR; the TCRdb copy retains only in-frame clones and omits some. The sample has about 120,000 clones, roughly 87% seen once. The sample in question was peripheral blood, obtained on day 0 of AZD1222 vaccination. The receptors here all came from an adult in good health.

This clone was detected once. The rearrangement links TRBV19 to TRBJ1-2, with D unclear. This CDR3 spans 13 amino acids. With 2 bases removed from V and 4 bases from J, the gap between germline ends came to 8 bases. CDR1 is LNHDA, CDR2 SQIVND, per germline (reference sequence). The DNA of the CDR3 is TGTGCCAGTAGTATACGGGTCAGCTATGGCTACACCTTC. This translates into CASSIRVSYGYTF. The variable domain in full, completed from reference TRBV19 and TRBJ1-2, reads DGGITQSPKYLFRKEGQNVTLSCEQNLNHDAMYWYRQDPGQGLRLIYYSQIVNDFQKGDIAEGYSVSREKKESFPLTVTSAQKNPTAFYLCASSIRVSYGYTFGSGTRLTVV.

The chain links TRBV19 to TRBJ2-7; 13 nucleotides line up with TRBD2. Unmatched junction bases numbered 8, after V lost 4 bases and J lost 5 bases. Germline V gene data show CDR1 as LNHDA and CDR2 as SQIVND (reference sequence). The CDR3 contains 16 residues. The CDR3 DNA is TGTGCCAGTAGTACTACACTAGCGGGAGGGCCTCACGAGCAGTACTTC. Translated, it gives CASSTTLAGGPHEQYF.

The chain is built from TRBV11-3 and TRBJ1-1, with a tentative D call TRBD1 (6 bases). This CDR3 is 13 amino acids long. Germline V gene data show CDR1 as SGHNT and CDR2 as YENEEA. Trimming left V 4 bases short and J 4 bases short, with 10 bases between. CDR3 in DNA: TGTGCCAGCAGCTCCGAAGGGGGCACTGAAGCTTTCTTT. Translation: CASSSEGGTEAFF.

The chain uses TRBV3-1 (or the pseudogene TRBV3-2) and TRBJ1-2; perhaps TRBD1 as D (6 bases). The CDR3 totals 14 residues. CDR1 LGHDT and CDR2 YNNKEL come from the germline V gene (reference sequence). The V and J ends lost 2 bases and 7 bases respectively, with 14 bases between them. The CDR3 spells CASSQSGVLPGYTF. The CDR3 DNA is TGTGCCAGCAGCCAATCAGGGGTCCTCCCTGGCTACACCTTC.

This chain connects TRBV10-2 to TRBJ2-7; no definite D call. The CDR3 is 13 residues long. V dropped 0 bases and J dropped 4 bases, with 7 bases sitting between them. Germline V lookup: CDR1 WSHSY, CDR2 SAAADI. CDR3 bases: TGCGCCAGCAGTGAGTCTAAGGGTTACGAGCAGTACTTC. The encoded protein is CASSESKGYEQYF.

The genes are TRBV5-4 and TRBJ2-5; 8 bases are a match to TRBD1. Per germline, CDR1 SGHNT and CDR2 YYREEE (reference sequence). This CDR3 comprises 14 residues. J was trimmed by 2 bases and V by 4 bases; bases with no gene match: 4. In DNA, the CDR3 is TGTGCCAGCAGCGCGGGACAGGTTCAAGAGACCCAGTACTTC. This translates into CASSAGQVQETQYF.

This clone showed up just once. The chain has TRBV7-9 and TRBJ2-7, with 7 nucleotides matching TRBD1. Germline V gene lookup returns CDR1 SEHNR and CDR2 FQNEAQ (reference sequence). V lost 5 bases and J lost 7; bases outside the gene matches: 14. The CDR3 contains 15 residues. Here the CDR3 reads CASSQNRGYNGEQYF. CDR3 in DNA: TGTGCCAGCAGCCAGAACAGGGGCTACAATGGGGAGCAGTACTTC.

The gene calls are TRBV19 and TRBJ2-7, with 10 nucleotides matching TRBD2. Germline V gene sequence: CDR1 LNHDA, CDR2 SQIVND (reference sequence). J gave up 1 base and V 5 bases, and 5 bases lay outside the gene matches. The CDR3 loop spans 15 amino acids. This CDR3 is CASSYRTSGSYEQYF. CDR3 coding DNA: TGTGCCAGTAGTTATAGGACTAGCGGATCCTACGAGCAGTACTTC.

The chain combines TRBV19 with TRBJ1-2, with D maybe TRBD1 (5 bases). The CDR3 is made up of 12 amino acids. With 10 bases removed from V and 6 bases from J, the gap between germline ends came to 15 bases. The germline V gene encodes CDR1 LNHDA and CDR2 SQIVND (reference sequence). DNA of the CDR3: TGTGCCACCGCCAGGGTGGAAAATGGCTACACCTTC. Residues: CATARVENGYTF.

The rearrangement links TRBV7-3 to TRBJ1-1; D perhaps matches TRBD1 (5 bases). The CDR3 contains 13 residues. With 9 bases removed from V and 1 base from J, the gap between germline ends came to 12 bases. From germline, CDR1 is SGHTA and CDR2 FQGTGA. This CDR3 reads CASGQGANTEAFF. The CDR3 coding sequence is TGTGCCAGTGGGCAGGGCGCGAACACTGAAGCTTTCTTT.

CDR3 nucleotide sequence: TGCGCCAGCAGCTTGGGTTCAGGGGGTGAGCAGTACTTC. It yields the protein CASSLGSGGEQYF. This chain connects TRBV5-1 to TRBJ2-7, with 7 bases aligning to TRBD1. Looked up from germline, CDR1 is SGHRS and CDR2 is YFSETQ. V lost 0 bases and J lost 7; bases outside the gene matches: 4. The length of the CDR3 is 13 residues. Drawing the rest from reference TRBV5-1 and TRBJ2-7, the complete variable domain is KAGVTQTPRYLIKTRGQQVTLSCSPISGHRSVSWYQQTPGQGLQFLFEYFSETQRNKGNFPGRFSGRQFSNSRSEMNVSTLELGDSALYLCASSLGSGGEQYFGPGTRLTVT.

The gene calls are TRBV7-2 and TRBJ1-4; D is possibly TRBD1 (5 bases). Between the trimmed V and J ends, which lost 5 bases and 7 bases, there was a span of 14 bases. From germline, CDR1 is SGHTA and CDR2 FQGNSA. The CDR3 is 14 amino acids. The CDR3 loop reads CASSNQGRSEKLFF. The CDR3 coding sequence is TGTGCCAGCAGCAATCAGGGACGGAGTGAAAAACTGTTTTTT.

This chain connects TRBV6-1 to TRBJ2-3, with 8 bases lining up with TRBD2. The CDR3 runs 17 residues. V was pared by 2 bases and J by 2 bases, with 9 bases of the junction left unmatched. The germline V gene has CDR1 MNHNS and CDR2 SASEGT. For the CDR3, the DNA is TGTGCCAGCAGTGAAAGAAGCGGGGGCCTACCCACAGATACGCAGTATTTT. Translating it yields CASSERSGGLPTDTQYF.

The chain has TRBV4-1 and TRBJ1-1; D remains unclear. There are 14 residues in the CDR3. In germline, CDR1 is MGHRA, CDR2 YSYEKL. The V gene lost 6 bases and the J gene lost 0 bases, with 11 bases spanning the gap. The CDR3 loop is CASRQPGMNTEAFF. Written as DNA, the CDR3 is TGCGCCAGCAGACAGCCTGGCATGAACACTGAAGCTTTCTTT.

Comments on this clone: The germline gene is not matched at one end of the junction; a read error may be the cause. V usage is TRBV27 and J usage is TRBJ2-2; maybe TRBD1 (5 bases). Looked up from germline, CDR1 is MNHEY and CDR2 is SMNVEV (reference sequence). The CDR3 sequence is 16 residues long. The chain's CDR3 is CASSVTAVGGAGELFF. As DNA, the CDR3 is TGTGCCAGCAGTGTGACAGCCGTGGGTGGTGCCGGAGAGCTGTTTTTT.

The V call is TRBV5-6, the J call TRBJ1-5; the D gene is possibly TRBD1 (5 bases). Looked up from germline, CDR1 is SGHDT and CDR2 is YYEEEE. V lost 0 bases and J lost 0, with 10 bases in between. This CDR3 has 16 residues. The CDR3 nucleotides are TGTGCCAGCAGCTTGGGACAGCACTATAGCAATCAGCCCCAGCATTTT. Residues: CASSLGQHYSNQPQHF. Variable domain in full (rest from reference TRBV5-6 and TRBJ1-5): DAGVTQSPTHLIKTRGQQVTLRCSPKSGHDTVSWYQQALGQGPQFIFQYYEEEERQRGNFPDRFSGHQFPNYSSELNVNALLLGDSALYLCASSLGQHYSNQPQHFGDGTRLSIL.

Here the CDR3 DNA reads TGTGCCAGTAGGATGAGCGGGAGATGGGCAGATACGCAGTATTTT. As protein: CASRMSGRWADTQYF. This chain uses TRBV19 with TRBJ2-3; 8 bases match TRBD2. Germline V lookup: CDR1 LNHDA, CDR2 SQIVND (reference sequence). With V trimmed by 6 bases and J by 4 bases, 9 bases remained unmatched. This CDR3 comprises 15 residues.

CDR3 DNA sequence: TGTGCCAGCAGCCCGGGGGGCGGGGGATACAATGAGCAGTTCTTC. Protein sequence: CASSPGGGGYNEQFF. The chain uses TRBV11-3 and TRBJ2-1; a possible D gene is TRBD2 (7 bases). The CDR3 covers 15 residues. Germline CDR1 and CDR2: SGHNT and YENEEA. Trimming shortened V by 5 bases and J by 4 bases, and 15 bases separated the two germline ends.

This sequence joins TRBV5-1 and TRBJ2-7; D remains unclear. The CDR3 length is 14 residues. V lost 0 bases to trimming and J lost 5 bases, with 12 bases between them. From germline, CDR1 is SGHRS and CDR2 YFSETQ. The DNA of the CDR3 is TGCGCCAGCAGCTTGGTTGGCGCCAGTGACGAGCAGTACTTC. Encoded protein: CASSLVGASDEQYF.

The rearrangement uses TRBV6-6 and TRBJ1-1; 12 nucleotides match TRBD1. Germline lookup yields CDR1 MNHNY and CDR2 SVGAGI (reference sequence). CDR3 size: 16 residues. V lost 6 bases, J lost 1 base, and 6 bases stayed unmatched. CDR3 sequence reads: CASRAGTGGGNTEAFF. DNA for the CDR3: TGTGCCAGCAGGGCCGGGACAGGGGGCGGGAACACTGAAGCTTTCTTT.

This chain uses TRBV4-3 with TRBJ2-5; TRBD1 is a possible D gene (6 bases). Germline values: CDR1 LGHNA, CDR2 YSLEER. There are 15 residues in the CDR3. Trimming shortened V by 5 bases and J by 4 bases, and 17 bases separated the two germline ends. The CDR3 nucleotides read TGCGCCAGCAGCTCTAATGGCCAGGGGCGAGAGACCCAGTACTTC. Residues: CASSSNGQGRETQYF.

The rearrangement joins TRBV7-8 to TRBJ2-1; 9 nucleotides line up with TRBD1. Germline V gives CDR1 SGHVS, CDR2 FQNEAQ. This CDR3 spans 16 amino acids. V lost 5 bases and J lost 6; bases outside the gene matches: 11. The CDR3 bases are TGTGCCAGCAGCACCGAGTGGGACAGGGCGGTCAATGAGCAGTTCTTC. This encodes CASSTEWDRAVNEQFF.

This chain uses TRBV2 with TRBJ2-3; 10 positions agree with TRBD2. This CDR3 contains 16 residues. With V trimmed by 2 bases and J by 2 bases, 4 bases remained unmatched. The germline V gene has CDR1 SNHLY and CDR2 FYNNEI. CDR3 sequence: CASSESSGGFTDTQYF. In DNA, the CDR3 is TGTGCCAGCAGTGAAAGTAGCGGGGGGTTCACAGATACGCAGTATTTT.

This clone turned up a few times. The chain links TRBV4-1 to TRBJ1-3; the match to TRBD1 covers 8 bases. Trimming took 3 bases from V and 3 from J; bases not matched to a gene: 4. Looked up from germline, CDR1 is MGHRA and CDR2 is YSYEKL. This CDR3 is built from 15 residues. The CDR3 here is CASSQQGARGNTIYF. DNA of the CDR3: TGCGCCAGCAGCCAGCAGGGGGCGCGTGGAAACACCATATATTTT.

The rearrangement joins TRBV28 to TRBJ1-5; tentative D call: TRBD1 (6 bases). Trimming took 0 bases from V and 7 from J, leaving 22 bases between them. Germline values: CDR1 MDHEN, CDR2 SYDVKM. CDR3 length: 18 amino acids. CDR3 region: CASSLWGGLLRGGQPQHF. CDR3 nucleotides: TGTGCCAGCAGTTTATGGGGAGGTTTATTAAGAGGGGGGCAGCCCCAGCATTTT.

The chain employs TRBV10-3 and TRBJ2-7; tentatively, D is TRBD1 (5 bases). Trimming removed 7 bases from V and 0 bases from J, with 10 bases in between. CDR3 length equals 13 residues. The germline V gene encodes CDR1 ENHRY and CDR2 SYGVKD. The CDR3 region is CAITRQPSYEQYF. The CDR3 region has the DNA TGTGCCATCACCCGACAGCCCTCCTACGAGCAGTACTTC.

The chain uses TRBV27 and TRBJ1-5, with D possibly being TRBD1 (5 bases). CDR1 and CDR2 (germline): MNHEY, SMNVEV (reference sequence). This CDR3 spans 14 amino acids. The ends were cut back, 5 bases at V and 4 bases at J, with 12 bases in the middle. The CDR3 DNA sequence: TGTGCCAGCAGTCATCAGGGCCCAAATCAGCCCCAGCATTTT. This translates into CASSHQGPNQPQHF.

This sequence joins TRBV29-1 and TRBJ1-2, with D uncertain. This CDR3 spans 10 amino acids. Germline lookup yields CDR1 SQVTM and CDR2 ANQGSEA. V was cut by 6 bases and J by 2 bases, with 4 bases left in between. The DNA of the CDR3 is TGCAGCGTGGAAAACTATGGCTACACCTTC. Translation gives CSVENYGYTF.

CDR3 loop: CASSPNRDSSNSPLHF. Here the CDR3 DNA reads TGTGCCAGCAGTCCGAACCGGGACAGCTCAAATTCACCCCTCCACTTT. V gene TRBV27 combines with J gene TRBJ1-6; TRBD1 matches 7 bases. Trimming at V came to 5 bases and at J to 7 bases, leaving 11 bases not matched to a gene. The CDR3 contains 16 residues. Germline assignment: CDR1 MNHEY and CDR2 SMNVEV (reference sequence).

The chain recombines TRBV29-1 with TRBJ2-3, with 8 bases that match TRBD2. This CDR3 comprises 15 residues. CDR1 and CDR2 from the germline V gene are SQVTM and ANQGSEA. Losses at the gene ends were 3 bases for V and 7 bases for J; bases not matched to a gene: 12. The CDR3 coding sequence is TGCAGCGTTGATTCGGGAGGGCCTCCTAACTATACGCAGTATTTT. It codes for CSVDSGGPPNYTQYF.

The J gene is TRBJ2-1, the V gene TRBV4-2; 14 bases line up with TRBD2. The CDR3 runs to 17 residues. CDR1 and CDR2 from the germline V gene are LGHNA and YNFKEQ. V shed 4 bases and J 8 bases; nucleotides not matched to a gene: 10. The CDR3: CASSPQGLAGDFDEQFF. In nucleotides, the CDR3 is TGTGCCAGCAGCCCTCAGGGACTAGCGGGAGATTTCGATGAGCAGTTCTTC.

This chain joins TRBV19 and TRBJ2-7; 8 bases agree with TRBD2. The CDR3 has 15 residues. Germline assignment: CDR1 LNHDA and CDR2 SQIVND (reference sequence). The junction had 4 bases not matched to a gene; V was cut back by 3 bases and J by 0 bases. The CDR3 loop reads CASSILAGDSYEQYF. Here the CDR3 DNA reads TGTGCCAGTAGTATCCTAGCGGGCGACTCCTACGAGCAGTACTTC.